Listed here is a single TCR beta chain. The data belong to a study of neurological immune-mediated disorders. Trimming cost V 4 bases and J 0 bases, with 14 bases left between them. From germline, CDR1 is SGHRS and CDR2 YFSETQ. The CDR3 covers 16 residues. TCRdb re-derived calls from the 5' RACE reads in MiXCR, one entry per CDR3 protein. The table has under 65,000 distinct CDR3 sequences, less than 25% seen once; the top ten hold 3.5% to 5.5%. Specified time point: technical triplicate 2. This chain links TRBV5-1 with TRBJ2-4; D is possibly TRBD1 (6 bases). Sequencing was done on a sample of PBMCs. The source of this sequence is a man aged 55-75 years with HTLV-1-associated myelopathy (HAM/TSP). In DNA, the CDR3 is TGCGCCAGCAGCCAGGGGACAATTCTAGCCAAAAACATTCAGTACTTC. It is translated as CASSQGTILAKNIQYF.